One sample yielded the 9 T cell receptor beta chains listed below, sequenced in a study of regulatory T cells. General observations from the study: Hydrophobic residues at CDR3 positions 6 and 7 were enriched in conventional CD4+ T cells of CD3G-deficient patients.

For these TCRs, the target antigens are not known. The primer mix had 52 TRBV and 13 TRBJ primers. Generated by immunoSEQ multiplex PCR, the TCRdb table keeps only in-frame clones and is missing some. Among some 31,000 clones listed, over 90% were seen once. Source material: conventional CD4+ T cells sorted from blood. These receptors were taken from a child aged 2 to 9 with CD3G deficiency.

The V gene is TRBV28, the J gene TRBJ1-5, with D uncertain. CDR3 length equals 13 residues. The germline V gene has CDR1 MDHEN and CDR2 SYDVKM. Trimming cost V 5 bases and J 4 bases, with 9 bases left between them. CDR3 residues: CASSNGGNQPQHF. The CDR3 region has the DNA TGTGCCAGCAGTAATGGTGGTAATCAGCCCCAGCATTTT.

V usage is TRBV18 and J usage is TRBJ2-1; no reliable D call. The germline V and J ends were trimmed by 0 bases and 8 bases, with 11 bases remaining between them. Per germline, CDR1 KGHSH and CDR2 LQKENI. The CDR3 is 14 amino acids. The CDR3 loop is CASSPPSPVDEQFF. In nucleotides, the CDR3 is TGTGCCAGCTCACCACCGTCACCAGTAGATGAGCAGTTCTTC.

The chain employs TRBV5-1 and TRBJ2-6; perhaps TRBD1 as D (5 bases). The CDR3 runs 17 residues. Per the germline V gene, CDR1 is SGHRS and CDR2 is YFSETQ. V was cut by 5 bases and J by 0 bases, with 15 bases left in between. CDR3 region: CASRYNPGNSGANVLTF. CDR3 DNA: TGCGCCAGCAGATATAATCCAGGGAACTCTGGGGCCAACGTCCTGACTTTC.

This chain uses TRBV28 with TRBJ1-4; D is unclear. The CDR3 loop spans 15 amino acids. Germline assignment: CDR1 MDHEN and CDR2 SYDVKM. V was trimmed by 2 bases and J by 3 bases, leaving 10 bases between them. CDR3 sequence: CASSLRTPSNEKLFF. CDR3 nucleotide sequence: TGTGCCAGCAGTTTACGCACCCCATCTAATGAAAAACTGTTTTTT.

The CDR3 reads CASSLGTGTRTTEAFF. The CDR3 DNA follows: TGCGCCAGCAGCTTGGGGACAGGGACACGGACCACTGAAGCTTTCTTT. The V gene is TRBV5-1, the J gene TRBJ1-1; 8 bases are shared with TRBD1. This CDR3 has 16 amino acids. V lost 0 bases and J lost 4; bases outside the gene matches: 8. Germline CDR1 SGHRS, CDR2 YFSETQ.

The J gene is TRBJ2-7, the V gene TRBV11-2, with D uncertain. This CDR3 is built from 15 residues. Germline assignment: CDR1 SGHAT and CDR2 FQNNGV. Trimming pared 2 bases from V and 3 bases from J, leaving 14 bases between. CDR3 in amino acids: CASSLRSGSNYEQYF. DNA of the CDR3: TGTGCCAGCAGCTTACGGTCAGGTTCCAACTACGAGCAGTACTTC. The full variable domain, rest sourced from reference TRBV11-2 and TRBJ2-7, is EAGVAQSPRYKIIEKRQSVAFWCNPISGHATLYWYQQILGQGPKLLIQFQNNGVVDDSQLPKDRFSAERLKGVDSTLKIQPAKLEDSAVYLCASSLRSGSNYEQYFGPGTRLTVT.

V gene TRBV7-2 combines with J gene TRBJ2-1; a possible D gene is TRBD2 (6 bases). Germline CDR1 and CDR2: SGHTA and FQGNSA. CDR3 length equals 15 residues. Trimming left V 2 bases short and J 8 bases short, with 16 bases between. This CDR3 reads CASSLSGGTMHEQFF. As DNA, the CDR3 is TGTGCCAGCAGCTTATCTGGCGGGACGATGCATGAGCAGTTCTTC.

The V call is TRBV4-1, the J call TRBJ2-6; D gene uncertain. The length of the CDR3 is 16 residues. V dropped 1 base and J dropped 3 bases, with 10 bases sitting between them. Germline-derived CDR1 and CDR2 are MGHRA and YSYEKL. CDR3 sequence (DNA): TGCGCCAGCAGCCAAGCTCAAACCCTTGGGGCCAACGTCCTGACTTTC. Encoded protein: CASSQAQTLGANVLTF.

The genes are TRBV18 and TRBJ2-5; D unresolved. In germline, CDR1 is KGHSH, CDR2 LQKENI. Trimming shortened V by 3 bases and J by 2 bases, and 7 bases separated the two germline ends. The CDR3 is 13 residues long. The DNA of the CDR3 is TGTGCCAGCTCACCCCAGTTTCAAGAGACCCAGTACTTC. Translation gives CASSPQFQETQYF.